The 28 T cell receptor beta chains listed next were all sequenced from one sample in a study of immune cell composition in non-small cell lung cancer. TCRdb's table, derived via immunoSEQ multiplex PCR, lists solely in-frame clones and lacks some. This sample carries about 3,100 clones, 80% to 85% of them seen once, and the ten largest clones take approximately 9%. Sequenced material: lung tumor tissue. These receptors all stem from a human donor with non-small cell lung cancer.

The J gene is TRBJ1-1, the V gene TRBV5-1; D is unresolved. The V end was cut by 4 bases, the J end by 0 bases, with 7 bases between. The CDR3 is 13 amino acids. Germline V gene sequence: CDR1 SGHRS, CDR2 YFSETQ. The CDR3 region is CASSLTVNTEAFF. Here the CDR3 DNA reads TGCGCCAGCAGCCTTACGGTGAACACTGAAGCTTTCTTT.

The V gene is TRBV15, the J gene TRBJ1-1; unclear D gene. The CDR3 extends over 15 amino acids. Trimming removed 1 base at V and 3 bases at J, with 12 bases between. Germline CDR1 reads LNHNV; CDR2 reads YYDKDF (reference sequence). The CDR3 DNA reads as TGTGCCACCAGCAGAGGGGTTAGGCAGGACACTGAAGCTTTCTTT. Translating gives CATSRGVRQDTEAFF.

The DNA for the CDR3 is TGCGCCAGCAGCTTGGGATCGGCGGTCGACGAGCAGTACTTC. Its translation: CASSLGSAVDEQYF. V gene TRBV5-1 combines with J gene TRBJ2-7; D gene unclear. Trimming took off 0 bases at V and 5 bases at J, with 12 bases between the two ends. This CDR3 region has 14 residues. Germline CDR1 and CDR2: SGHRS and YFSETQ.

The rearrangement links TRBV27 to TRBJ2-5, with TRBD2 matching 13 bases. The junction had 2 bases not matched to a gene; V was cut back by 2 bases and J by 5 bases. The CDR3 consists of 15 residues. Per the germline V gene, CDR1 is MNHEY and CDR2 is SMNVEV (reference sequence). CDR3 coding DNA: TGTGCCAGCAGTTTAGGACTAGCGGGAGCTGAGACCCAGTACTTC. Its translation is CASSLGLAGAETQYF.

The chain carries TRBV28 and TRBJ1-5, with a tentative D call TRBD1 (5 bases). This CDR3 has 15 residues. Germline assignment: CDR1 MDHEN and CDR2 SYDVKM. V lost 5 bases, J lost 4 bases, and 15 bases lay in between. This CDR3 reads CASSLQGLGNQPQHF. As DNA, the CDR3 is TGTGCCAGCAGTCTTCAGGGACTTGGGAATCAGCCCCAGCATTTT.

The V gene is TRBV20-1, the J gene TRBJ2-7; no definite D call. This CDR3 region has 10 residues. Per the germline V gene, CDR1 is DFQATT and CDR2 is SNEGSKA (reference sequence). V was cut by 5 bases and J by 3 bases, with 5 bases left in between. The CDR3 DNA is TGCAGTGCTGGCCGCTACGAGCAGTACTTC. This gives the protein CSAGRYEQYF.

This clone appeared a few times. V usage is TRBV9 and J usage is TRBJ2-7; 7 positions agree with TRBD2. J lost 6 bases, V lost 3 bases, and 6 bases had no gene match. The CDR3 is 13 amino acids. The germline CDR1 and CDR2 sequences are SGDLS and YYNGEE. In DNA, the CDR3 is TGTGCCAGCAGCGCCGGACTAGGACCCGAGCAGTACTTC. The encoded protein is CASSAGLGPEQYF.

J is TRBJ1-1 and V is TRBV6-1; TRBD1 matches at 8 bases. Per the germline V gene, CDR1 is MNHNS and CDR2 is SASEGT. This CDR3 is 15 amino acids long. Losses at the gene ends were 5 bases for V and 1 base for J; bases not matched to a gene: 6. CDR3 loop: CASSTTGAGNTEAFF. The CDR3, as DNA: TGTGCCAGCAGTACGACAGGGGCTGGGAACACTGAAGCTTTCTTT.

DNA of the CDR3: TGTGCCAGCTCTCAAGCCGCCTCAGGGGGCGGAAATGAAAAACTGTTTTTT. It specifies CASSQAASGGGNEKLFF. The gene calls are TRBV18 and TRBJ1-4; 8 bases agree with TRBD1. The CDR3 sequence is 17 residues long. Germline lookup yields CDR1 KGHSH and CDR2 LQKENI. The V segment lost 6 bases and the J segment 5 bases; nucleotides outside the gene matches: 14.

Only a few counts were recorded for this clone. V usage is TRBV4-1 and J usage is TRBJ2-1, with 11 bases lining up with TRBD2. After removal of 6 bases from V and 0 bases from J, the junction contained 4 bases not matched to a gene. The CDR3 totals 16 residues. The germline V gene has CDR1 MGHRA and CDR2 YSYEKL. CDR3 coding DNA: TGCGCCAGCAGACGTACTAGCGGGAGCTCCTACAATGAGCAGTTCTTC. Its translation: CASRRTSGSSYNEQFF.

The chain employs TRBV7-9 and TRBJ2-1, with 8 bases that match TRBD2. V shed 5 bases, J shed 3 bases, and the junction held 12 bases outside the gene matches. This CDR3 is built from 17 residues. Germline CDR1 and CDR2: SEHNR and FQNEAQ (reference sequence). The CDR3 coding sequence is TGTGCCAGCAGCCCGACGGGCGGGAGGAGGGACTACAATGAGCAGTTCTTC. Translation: CASSPTGGRRDYNEQFF.

The chain is built from TRBV27 and TRBJ2-4, with 8 positions matching TRBD1. Trimming at V came to 6 bases and at J to 3 bases, leaving 10 bases not matched to a gene. CDR3 length equals 16 residues. CDR1 is MNHEY and CDR2 is SMNVEV in the germline V gene (reference sequence). The CDR3 DNA reads as TGTGCCAGCAGGCCCCTCAGGGGGCTGGGCAAAAACATTCAGTACTTC. Translation gives CASRPLRGLGKNIQYF.

This rearrangement joins TRBV29-1 to TRBJ2-1; unclear D gene. Looked up from germline, CDR1 is SQVTM and CDR2 is ANQGSEA. The length of the CDR3 is 12 residues. The CDR3 loop is CRTKSGSNEQFF. CDR3 sequence (DNA): TGCAGGACAAAATCAGGTTCCAATGAGCAGTTCTTC.

In this sample, this clone is large. This chain joins TRBV7-9 and TRBJ2-7; 8 bases are shared with TRBD1. In germline, CDR1 is SEHNR, CDR2 FQNEAQ (reference sequence). V lost 6 bases to trimming and J lost 5 bases; unmatched junction nucleotides: 12. CDR3 length equals 15 residues. As DNA, the CDR3 is TGTGCCAGCAGTTCTCAGCGGACAGGGAACCACGAGCAGTACTTC. It translates to CASSSQRTGNHEQYF.

The chain carries TRBV28 and TRBJ2-1; 9 nucleotides align to TRBD1. CDR3 length: 15 amino acids. Germline V gene data show CDR1 as MDHEN and CDR2 as SYDVKM. Germline trimming cut 1 base from V and 5 bases from J; bases unmatched to any gene: 3. CDR3 amino acids: CASSLYGTGNNEQFF. CDR3 nucleotides: TGTGCCAGCAGTTTATACGGGACAGGGAACAATGAGCAGTTCTTC.

This chain connects TRBV10-3 to TRBJ2-7; 7 positions match TRBD1. V gave up 0 bases and J gave up 3 bases; unmatched junction bases: 11. Germline V gene sequence: CDR1 ENHRY, CDR2 SYGVKD. The CDR3 sequence is 17 residues long. As DNA, the CDR3 is TGTGCCATCAGTGAGTCGACGAAACAGGGGACCTTCTACGAGCAGTACTTC. Amino acids: CAISESTKQGTFYEQYF.

This clone showed up just a few times. The chain combines TRBV25-1 with TRBJ2-1; 7 bases match TRBD2. The CDR3 covers 14 residues. Germline V gene sequence: CDR1 MGHDK, CDR2 SYGVNS. Trimming took 4 bases from V and 5 from J; bases not matched to a gene: 5. CDR3 loop: CASSVASGNNEQFF. CDR3 bases: TGTGCCAGCAGTGTGGCTAGCGGTAACAATGAGCAGTTCTTC.

This chain joins TRBV29-1 and TRBJ1-2; no firm D call. This CDR3 spans 12 amino acids. V was pared by 3 bases and J by 8 bases, with 13 bases between. Germline-derived CDR1 and CDR2 are SQVTM and ANQGSEA. CDR3 region: CSVEAARGGYTF. The CDR3 DNA follows: TGCAGCGTTGAGGCAGCTCGCGGCGGCTACACCTTC.

The chain employs TRBV18 and TRBJ2-2, with D uncertain. The CDR3 totals 13 residues. Trimming cost V 3 bases and J 7 bases, with 9 bases left between them. Per the germline V gene, CDR1 is KGHSH and CDR2 is LQKENI. Here the CDR3 reads CASSPLNNGELFF. The CDR3 nucleotides are TGTGCCAGCTCACCCCTTAATAACGGGGAGCTGTTTTTT. The complete variable domain, with remaining parts taken from reference TRBV18 and TRBJ2-2, reads NAGVMQNPRHLVRRRGQEARLRCSPMKGHSHVYWYRQLPEEGLKFMVYLQKENIIDESGMPKERFSAEFPKEGPSILRIQQVVRGDSAAYFCASSPLNNGELFFGEGSRLTVL.

The V and J genes are TRBV4-1 and TRBJ1-1; 7 bases line up with TRBD1. CDR1 and CDR2 (germline): MGHRA, YSYEKL. J was trimmed by 3 bases and V by 1 base; bases with no gene match: 5. CDR3 length equals 15 residues. The CDR3 region has the DNA TGCGCCAGCAGCCAAGTTGACAGGGCCTACACTGAAGCTTTCTTT. It encodes CASSQVDRAYTEAFF.

This chain joins TRBV11-3 and TRBJ1-1; D is ambiguous. The CDR3 loop spans 13 amino acids. V gave up 0 bases and J gave up 5 bases, with 7 bases separating them. Looked up from germline, CDR1 is SGHNT and CDR2 is YENEEA. The CDR3 region is CASSLDRVTEAFF. The CDR3 bases are TGTGCCAGCAGCTTAGATCGAGTTACTGAAGCTTTCTTT.

This clone was picked up a small number of times. This chain links TRBV7-2 with TRBJ2-3; 7 positions agree with TRBD2. The CDR3 covers 14 residues. From germline, CDR1 is SGHTA and CDR2 FQGNSA. The junction had 2 bases not matched to a gene; V was cut back by 2 bases and J by 3 bases. The CDR3 reads CASSLQAGTDTQYF. CDR3 sequence (DNA): TGTGCCAGCAGCTTACAAGCGGGGACAGATACGCAGTATTTT. The variable domain in full, with the rest retrieved from reference TRBV7-2 and TRBJ2-3, is GAGVSQSPSNKVTEKGKDVELRCDPISGHTALYWYRQSLGQGLEFLIYFQGNSAPDKSGLPSDRFSAERTGGSVSTLTIQRTQQEDSAVYLCASSLQAGTDTQYFGPGTRLTVL.

The V and J genes are TRBV9 and TRBJ1-1; D gene unclear. V was pared by 2 bases and J by 3 bases, with 11 bases between. The CDR3 spans 14 residues. Looked up from germline, CDR1 is SGDLS and CDR2 is YYNGEE. The CDR3 DNA is TGTGCCAGCAGCGTTTCAGGCGGGGACACTGAAGCTTTCTTT. It codes for CASSVSGGDTEAFF.

The chain couples TRBV27 to TRBJ2-3; 9 bases match TRBD2. The CDR3 runs to 16 residues. Germline assignment: CDR1 MNHEY and CDR2 SMNVEV (reference sequence). J was trimmed by 3 bases and V by 3 bases; bases with no gene match: 7. The CDR3 DNA sequence: TGTGCCAGCAGTTTGGGGACTAGCTGGGGAACAGATACGCAGTATTTT. Translation: CASSLGTSWGTDTQYF.

The gene calls are TRBV5-4 and TRBJ2-7; TRBD2 matches 7 bases. V gave up 0 bases and J gave up 12 bases; unmatched junction bases: 12. Germline V gene sequence: CDR1 SGHNT, CDR2 YYREEE (reference sequence). The CDR3 extends over 14 amino acids. Here the CDR3 DNA reads TGTGCCAGCAGCTTGGGGAGTGGGAGGGCCCGATGGTACTTC. This sequence encodes CASSLGSGRARWYF.

On this clone itself: This specimen includes other DNA sequences encoding the same CDR3. The CDR3 DNA sequence: TGTGCCAGCAGCCCGGGACAGGGCACAGATACGCAGTATTTT. Its translation: CASSPGQGTDTQYF. This chain links TRBV7-2 with TRBJ2-3; 8 bases map to TRBD1. The CDR3 loop spans 14 amino acids. CDR1 is SGHTA, CDR2 FQGNSA, per germline. J was trimmed by 1 base and V by 5 bases; bases with no gene match: 2.

The rearrangement uses TRBV15 and TRBJ1-4, with TRBD1 matching 9 bases. There are 20 residues in the CDR3. Looked up from germline, CDR1 is LNHNV and CDR2 is YYDKDF (reference sequence). Trimming removed 4 bases from V and 1 base from J; junction bases left unmatched: 16. DNA of the CDR3: TGTGCCACCAGCATAATCAAACTGGGGACAGGGAGAGGAACTAATGAAAAACTGTTTTTT. It encodes CATSIIKLGTGRGTNEKLFF.

The rearrangement uses TRBV28 and TRBJ2-7; the D gene is possibly TRBD1 (6 bases). V lost 0 bases and J 0 bases, leaving 12 bases between the germline ends. The CDR3 consists of 16 residues. Germline V gene data show CDR1 as MDHEN and CDR2 as SYDVKM. CDR3 sequence reads: CASSLWGAGVSYEQYF. For the CDR3, the DNA is TGTGCCAGCAGTTTATGGGGGGCAGGGGTCTCCTACGAGCAGTACTTC.